The rows below give T cell receptor beta chains drawn from one sample of a study of T cells after yellow fever vaccination. TCRdb fed the 5' RACE reads into MiXCR, producing one record per CDR3 protein. The data show about 160,000 distinct CDR3 sequences, with about 7% seen just once and more than 2.5% held by the top ten. The sample here was CD4+ T cells sorted from PBMCs, taken 5 days after the first yellow fever vaccination. The origin of the receptors is a man younger than 35 who received the YFV17D yellow fever vaccine. The CDR3 runs from the conserved cysteine through the conserved F or W. The D gene is left open where the match is weak. Clone sizes are given selectively: once, few, many, or a class where the clone is expanded.

size: many; J: TRBJ2-2; D: NA; V: TRBV4-2; CDR3: CASSQPRKTGELFF; DNA: TGTGCCAGCAGCCAACCCAGAAAGACCGGGGAGCTGTTTTTT
size: few; J: TRBJ2-5; D: NA; V: TRBV4-2; CDR3: CASSQDGGSGETQYF; DNA: TGTGCCAGCAGCCAAGACGGCGGGTCCGGGGAGACCCAGTACTTC
size: many; J: TRBJ1-5; D: TRBD1; V: TRBV4-2; CDR3: CASSQGTGDSNQPQHF; DNA: TGTGCCAGCAGCCAAGGGACAGGGGATTCCAATCAGCCCCAGCATTTT
size: few; J: TRBJ1-5; D: NA; V: TRBV12-3/TRBV12-4; CDR3: CASSLFRGGNQPQHF; DNA: TGTGCCAGCAGTTTATTCAGGGGTGGGAATCAGCCCCAGCATTTT
size: few; J: TRBJ2-2; D: TRBD1; V: TRBV4-2; CDR3: CASSRSPGTGHTGELFF; DNA: TGTGCCAGCAGCCGATCCCCCGGGACAGGTCACACCGGGGAGCTGTTTTTT
size: NA; J: TRBJ2-3; D: TRBD2; V: TRBV5-1; CDR3: CASIPLSGDTDTQYF; DNA: TGCGCCAGCATCCCCCTCAGCGGGGATACAGATACGCAGTATTTT
size: many; J: TRBJ2-2; D: TRBD1; V: TRBV6-5; CDR3: CASSSQYGTGSTGELFF; DNA: TGTGCCAGCAGTTCCCAATACGGGACAGGGAGCACCGGGGAGCTGTTTTTT
size: NA; J: TRBJ2-5; D: TRBD2; V: TRBV5-4; CDR3: CASSLGTSGGRETQYF; DNA: TGTGCCAGCAGCTTGGGGACTAGCGGGGGAAGAGAGACCCAGTACTTC
size: many; J: TRBJ2-5; D: TRBD2; V: TRBV20-1; CDR3: CSAGLGGTSQETQYF; DNA: TGCAGTGCCGGGCTCGGGGGGACTAGTCAAGAGACCCAGTACTTC
size: many; J: TRBJ2-5; D: NA; V: TRBV19; CDR3: CASSADRQETQYF; DNA: TGTGCCAGTAGTGCGGACAGACAAGAGACCCAGTACTTC
size: many; J: TRBJ1-2; D: NA; V: TRBV7-2; CDR3: CATDPRDYYGYTF; DNA: TGTGCCACCGACCCCAGGGATTACTATGGCTACACCTTC
size: many; J: TRBJ2-3; D: NA; V: TRBV3-1; CDR3: CASSLTSSEDTQYF; DNA: TGTGCCAGCAGCCTTACTAGCTCCGAAGATACGCAGTATTTT
size: many; J: TRBJ2-5; D: NA; V: TRBV29-1; CDR3: CSVDGGGTQETQYF; DNA: TGCAGCGTTGACGGTGGGGGGACCCAAGAGACCCAGTACTTC
size: many; J: TRBJ2-4; D: NA; V: TRBV30; CDR3: CAWSVNRIQYF; DNA: TGTGCCTGGAGTGTAAATCGCATTCAGTACTTC
size: few; J: TRBJ2-7; D: TRBD1; V: TRBV9; CDR3: CASSVSKFAGGYEQYF; DNA: TGTGCCAGCAGCGTAAGTAAGTTTGCAGGGGGCTACGAGCAGTACTTC
size: many; J: TRBJ2-2; D: NA; V: TRBV2; CDR3: CASRRDLTGELFF; DNA: TGTGCCAGCAGAAGGGACCTCACCGGGGAGCTGTTTTTT
size: many; J: TRBJ2-2; D: NA; V: TRBV20-1; CDR3: CSARLTASGELFF; DNA: TGCAGTGCTAGATTGACCGCTAGCGGGGAGCTGTTTTTT
size: NA; J: TRBJ2-6; D: NA; V: TRBV5-4; CDR3: CASSLDRSSSGAIVLTF; DNA: TGTGCCAGCAGCTTGGATAGGTCGAGCTCTGGGGCCATCGTCCTGACTTTC
size: many; J: TRBJ2-5; D: TRBD2; V: TRBV5-1; CDR3: CASSLGSGGRPLQETQYF; DNA: TGCGCCAGCAGCTTGGGGTCGGGAGGGCGGCCGCTCCAAGAGACCCAGTACTTC
size: many; J: TRBJ2-6; D: TRBD1; V: TRBV6-1; CDR3: CASSSGQVFSGANVLTF; DNA: TGTGCCAGCAGCTCCGGACAGGTTTTCTCTGGGGCCAACGTCCTGACTTTC
size: many; J: TRBJ2-5; D: NA; V: TRBV24-1; CDR3: CATSDSDGTQETQYF; DNA: TGTGCCACCAGTGATTCGGACGGAACCCAAGAGACCCAGTACTTC
size: many; J: TRBJ2-7; D: NA; V: TRBV11-2; CDR3: CASSLVGQSYEQYF; DNA: TGTGCCAGCAGCTTAGTAGGGCAGAGCTACGAGCAGTACTTC
size: many; J: TRBJ1-2; D: NA; V: TRBV5-1; CDR3: CASSPRTTTSGVVAF; DNA: TGCGCCAGCAGCCCGAGGACAACAACTTCGGGAGTGGTCGCCTTC
size: NA; J: TRBJ1-6; D: TRBD1; V: TRBV3-1; CDR3: CASSAGGRNSPLHF; DNA: TGTGCCAGCAGCGCAGGGGGTCGGAATTCACCCCTCCACTTT